What follows is one TCR beta chain and its context. CDR1 is SGHRS and CDR2 is YFSETQ in the germline V gene. V lost 1 base and J 7 bases, leaving 11 bases between the germline ends. The CDR3 spans 13 residues. These data are taken from a study of blood T cells in healthy people across ages. For the second PCR, which ran for 7 to 11 cycles, a sample-barcoded 5' primer and a J-beta primer mix were used. TCRdb itself ran the 5' RACE reads through MiXCR, one entry per CDR3 protein. The table includes approximately 1,100,000 distinct CDR3 sequences, less than 50% detected once. RNA extraction gave at least 5 micrograms of total RNA per sample.

Input material: blood. The receptor comes from a woman aged 60 to 75 in good health. This rearrangement joins TRBV5-1 to TRBJ1-2; TRBD1 might be the D (6 bases). For the CDR3, the DNA is TGCGCCAGCAGCTTGCCCCAGGGGACTGGCTACACCTTC. The encoded protein is CASSLPQGTGYTF. The full variable domain, its missing parts supplied by reference TRBV5-1 and TRBJ1-2, is KAGVTQTPRYLIKTRGQQVTLSCSPISGHRSVSWYQQTPGQGLQFLFEYFSETQRNKGNFPGRFSGRQFSNSRSEMNVSTLELGDSALYLCASSLPQGTGYTFGSGTRLTVV.